The present TCR beta chain was sequenced within a study of T cells after yellow fever vaccination (dated by TCRdb to the late 2010s). Turning to the overall study: The SMART-Seq v4 Ultra Low Input RNA kit was used to prepare libraries from fractions with low cell numbers. Two healthy male donors, one aged 18 to 29 and one aged 30 to 40 years, made up the cohort. To follow T-cell clones before and after primary and booster YFV17D yellow fever vaccination, bulk TCR alpha and beta repertoires were sequenced over time. Bulk PBMC replicates and cell subsets were isolated from blood drawn at multiple timepoints before and after both primary and secondary immunization. Study-wide findings and limitations: Because only a couple of donors were included in the study, the extent to which the findings can be generalized is limited. A small fraction of clonotypes appeared in both the CD4 and CD8 compartments, likely as a result of convergent recombination. FACS-sorted repertoires could contain abundant contaminating clonotypes from the bulk population, so computational filtering was required. After the booster, most of the clones that had expanded following primary vaccination were detected again (approximately 96% of CD4 and 85% to 90% of CD8), which suggests that memory was broadly maintained. Compared with the primary T-cell response, the secondary T-cell response was faster but weaker, reaching its peak on day 5 rather than on day 15.

The data were produced on an Illumina NovaSeq 6000. TCR cDNA was synthesized by 5'RACE template switching, through which a universal primer site and unique molecular identifiers were introduced. cDNA synthesis was primed from both the TCR alpha and TCR beta constant segments. Library amplification used two PCR steps, and the second PCR step added sample barcodes and sequencing adapters. Sequencing of the libraries was done on either Illumina HiSeq 2500 (2x100 bp) or NovaSeq (2x150 bp). Per the authors' processing: Reads were demultiplexed and collapsed into UMI consensus sequences with MIGEC, and V(D)J alignment was performed with MiXCR. Vaccine-responding clonotypes were defined with edgeR using replicate PBMC samples, requiring FDR below 0.01 and a log2 fold change above 5 up to day 15. Bulk clonotypes were assigned CD4 or CD8 identity according to which sequenced CD4 or CD8 repertoire held them at higher abundance. TCRdb reran the public reads through fastp at Q25 and MiXCR, keeping productive beta chains. Identical CDR3 protein sequences are pooled into one entry, listed with their most common genes and DNA. The V and J calls here are based on TCRdb, not the publication. The sample table shows some 350,000 distinct CDR3 sequences, and 3% to 4.5% are seen once. The ten largest clones represent roughly 26% of the sample.

CDR1 and CDR2 (SEHNR, FQNEAQ) derive from the germline V gene (reference sequence). The CDR3 sequence holds 17 residues, the cysteine and phenylalanine included. CDR3 DNA is the only sequence kept; it has 51 bases, read in frame from the first base. V ends up 0 bases short and J 1 base short, with an unmatched junction base count of 6. The treatment or condition tag for this specimen amounts to: live attenuated yellow fever vaccine strain. At each blood-draw timepoint, two biological replicates of bulk PBMCs were collected. PBMCs were isolated from peripheral blood using a standard Ficoll-Paque protocol. TriZol was used to extract RNA from bulk PBMCs, from CD4 and CD8 fractions, and from dextramer-positive and dextramer-negative fractions. This clonotype has ten or more counts. The clone's antigen remains unknown. There are no base qualities to consult, and no much larger clone falls within one base.

The sequence came from a young man who received the YFV17D yellow fever vaccine. Recombination connected TRBV7-9 to TRBJ1-1; TRBD1 matches 9 bases in the middle. Sequenced here: PBMCs, sampled 5 days after the yellow fever booster vaccination. The CDR3 reads as follows: CASSLAMGTGPNTEAFF. The nucleotide sequence reads TGTGCCAGCAGCTTAGCAATGGGGACAGGGCCGAACACTGAAGCTTTCTTT. The full variable domain, with segments outside the CDR3 supplied by the reference TRBV7-9 and TRBJ1-1 proteins, appears as DTGVSQNPRHKITKRGQNVTFRCDPISEHNRLYWYRQTLGQGPEFLTYFQNEAQLEKSRLLSDRFSAERPKGSFSTLEIQRTEQGDSAMYLCASSLAMGTGPNTEAFFGQGTRLTVV.